This T cell receptor (beta chain) comes out of a study of low-dose radiotherapy and immunotherapy resistance in tumors. Study at large: Cohort 2 was treated with 1 Gy per fraction every two weeks, amounting to 13 Gy across 26 weeks.

This clonotype was seen many times. Specified time point: before trial treatment. Unmatched junction bases numbered 4, after V lost 3 bases and J lost 4 bases. The germline gives CDR1 SEHNR, CDR2 FQNEAQ (reference sequence). The CDR3 has 14 amino acids. Covering alpha and beta chains, TRAV- and TRBV-specific primers were used for the first-strand cDNA. TCRs underwent 20 PCR cycles of amplification with a constant-region primer and V-primer adapter. After the mRNA was isolated, it was amplified using in vitro transcription. One entry per CDR3 protein, called by TCRdb with MiXCR from the reads. The sample lists 85,000 to 100,000 distinct CDR3 sequences, 9.4% occurring once.

The receptor was isolated from a male donor with prostate cancer. The sample here was PBMCs, taken before treatment. The V call is TRBV7-9, the J call TRBJ2-5; TRBD1 aligns across 8 bases. The DNA of the CDR3 is TGTGCCAGCAGCTTGGCAGGGGGCGTAGAGACCCAGTACTTC. Encoded protein: CASSLAGGVETQYF.